These 17 T cell receptor beta chains were sequenced from one sample in a study of metastatic and nonmetastatic thyroid tumors. Using MiXCR, TCRdb reanalyzed the PCR reads. Of about 13,000 clones in the sample, 23% were seen once. Treatment of any kind had been given to no patient before thyroid surgery. Material: blood. The receptors derive from a female donor with papillary thyroid cancer or a benign thyroid nodule (not recorded which). Some clones in this sample may be carry-over from other donors' samples.

This clone was seen a single time. The V and J genes are TRBV20-1 and TRBJ2-1; 7 bases fit TRBD2. Germline V gives CDR1 DFQATT, CDR2 SNEGSKA (reference sequence). There are 15 residues in the CDR3. After removal of 6 bases from V and 2 bases from J, the junction contained 10 bases not matched to a gene. CDR3 protein: CSANSSGEAYNEQFF. The CDR3 DNA reads TGCAGTGCAAACTCAAGCGGGGAAGCCTACAATGAGCAGTTCTTC.

This clone was counted at least ten times. The chain joins TRBV29-1 to TRBJ2-1, with D possibly TRBD2 on 6 matching bases. CDR1 is SQVTM and CDR2 is ANQGSEA in the germline V gene. V shed 8 bases and J shed 5 bases, with 28 bases lying between them. The CDR3 runs to 17 residues. The CDR3 protein is CSSEGGSVGGVHNEQFF. Here the CDR3 DNA reads TGCAGCTCAGAGGGCGGCTCCGTGGGGGGAGTTCACAATGAGCAGTTCTTC.

By proportion, this clone is medium-sized. The rearrangement joins TRBV6-1 to TRBJ2-7; tentative D call: TRBD1 (5 bases). The CDR3 is 11 residues long. Germline-derived CDR1 and CDR2 are MNHNS and SASEGT. V lost 6 bases and J lost 6, with 9 bases in between. CDR3 sequence (DNA): TGTGCCAGCAGCCAGGGAAGCGAGCAGTACGTC. It is translated as CASSQGSEQYV.

The chain uses TRBV24-1 and TRBJ2-7, with a possible D match to TRBD1 (6 bases). The ends were cut back, 11 bases at V and 3 bases at J, with 19 bases in the middle. The CDR3 totals 14 residues. Germline CDR1 is KGHDR and CDR2 is SFDVKD. Written as DNA, the CDR3 is TGTGCCAGCAACTCACAGGGAAGCGACTACGAGCAGTACTTC. Its translation: CASNSQGSDYEQYF.

V and J are TRBV5-1 and TRBJ2-3; D ambiguous. Germline V gives CDR1 SGHRS, CDR2 YFSETQ. Between the trimmed V and J ends, which lost 0 bases and 0 bases, there was a span of 8 bases. The CDR3 contains 15 residues. The CDR3 loop is CASSLGFTSTDTQYF. The CDR3 bases are TGCGCCAGCAGCTTGGGTTTCACTAGCACAGATACGCAGTATTTT.

This clone has more than one count but fewer than ten. This chain links TRBV12-3 or TRBV12-4 with TRBJ1-6, with D perhaps matching TRBD1 (5 bases). The ends were cut back, 6 bases at V and 6 bases at J, with 12 bases in the middle. The CDR3 loop spans 14 amino acids. The CDR3 region has the DNA TGTGCCAGCAGCAGGGCAGCGGCTAATTCACCCCTCCACTTT. Residues: CASSRAAANSPLHF.

In the case of this clone: Just one base apart from a much larger clone, this may be a read error. The chain uses TRBV7-6 and TRBJ2-5, with D hard to call. Germline V CDR1 and CDR2: SGHVS, FNYEAQ. Trimming took off 1 base at V and 2 bases at J, with 14 bases between the two ends. This CDR3 is built from 16 residues. Written as DNA, the CDR3 is TGTGCCAGCAGCTTAGTGGCCAATAGAAGGCAAGAGACCCAGTACTTC. Amino acids: CASSLVANRRQETQYF.

With respect to this clone: The junction departs from the called germline gene at one end, perhaps through a read error. CDR3 amino acids: CASIDIHTGELLF. In DNA, the CDR3 is TGTGCCAGCATTGATATCCACACCGGGGAGCTGCTTTTT. The rearrangement joins TRBV2 to TRBJ2-2; TRBD2 is a possible D gene (5 bases). Germline lookup yields CDR1 SNHLY and CDR2 FYNNEI. This CDR3 has 13 residues.

This rearrangement joins TRBV7-8 to TRBJ2-7; 13 bases are shared with TRBD2. J gave up 3 bases and V 5 bases, and 7 bases lay outside the gene matches. There are 16 residues in the CDR3. The germline V gene has CDR1 SGHVS and CDR2 FQNEAQ. Written as DNA, the CDR3 is TGTGCCAGCAGCCTCGGACTAGCGGGAGTTCGCTACGAGCAGTACTTC. Amino acid sequence: CASSLGLAGVRYEQYF. The full variable domain, rest sourced from reference TRBV7-8 and TRBJ2-7, is GAGVSQSPRYKVAKRGQDVALRCDPISGHVSLFWYQQALGQGPEFLTYFQNEAQLDKSGLPSDRFFAERPEGSVSTLKIQRTQQEDSAVYLCASSLGLAGVRYEQYFGPGTRLTVT.

Concerning this clone itself: This may come from a read error, since a much larger clone is one base off. J is TRBJ2-5 and V is TRBV20-1; 9 bases agree with TRBD2. Germline CDR1 and CDR2: DFQATT and SNEGSKA (reference sequence). The CDR3 has 16 amino acids. Here the CDR3 reads CSAIGGGDGRVETQCF. Written as DNA, the CDR3 is TGCAGTGCTATCGGCGGGGGGGACGGTCGTGTAGAGACCCAGTGCTTC.

This clone was seen ten or more times. The chain links TRBV7-9 to TRBJ1-2; no definite D call. V lost 6 bases and J lost 7, with 15 bases in between. CDR1 and CDR2 from the germline V gene are SEHNR and FQNEAQ (reference sequence). This CDR3 comprises 13 residues. The CDR3 loop is CASRPQNLGGYTF. The CDR3 DNA reads as TGTGCCAGCAGACCACAGAACTTGGGTGGCTACACCTTC.

This chain joins TRBV18 and TRBJ1-1; D is perhaps TRBD1 (5 bases). Germline-derived CDR1 and CDR2 are KGHSH and LQKENI. This CDR3 is built from 15 residues. The V and J ends lost 3 bases and 3 bases respectively, with 14 bases between them. The CDR3 DNA sequence: TGTGCCAGCTCACCCAACGGGGGAGGGGACACTGAAGCTTTCTTT. It encodes CASSPNGGGDTEAFF.

This clone was detected only a few times. This may arise from a read error, as a much more abundant clone is one base away. The sample holds other DNA sequences that translate to the same CDR3. The V call is TRBV20-1, the J call TRBJ2-5; maybe TRBD2 (6 bases). CDR3 length: 13 amino acids. Germline values: CDR1 DFQATT, CDR2 SNEGSKA (reference sequence). The CDR3 DNA is TGCGCGGGGAGGCTGGGCTTACAAGAGACCCAGTACTTC. Amino acid sequence: CAGRLGLQETQYF.

The table lists this clone with many counts. The chain has TRBV20-1 and TRBJ2-6; TRBD2 might be the D (5 bases). CDR3 length: 13 amino acids. Looked up from germline, CDR1 is DFQATT and CDR2 is SNEGSKA (reference sequence). The ends were cut back, 4 bases at V and 4 bases at J, with 8 bases in the middle. CDR3 residues: CSAKGAGANVLTF. DNA for the CDR3: TGCAGTGCTAAGGGAGCCGGGGCCAACGTCCTGACTTTC.

This clone was recorded at least ten times. J is TRBJ1-1 and V is TRBV7-8; TRBD1 matches at 8 bases. From germline, CDR1 is SGHVS and CDR2 FQNEAQ. The CDR3 sequence is 15 residues long. Trimming cost V 3 bases and J 4 bases; bases outside gene matches: 7. The CDR3 bases are TGTGCCAGCAGCTTGACCCAGGGGGCTGGCACTGAAGCTTTCTTT. Translated: CASSLTQGAGTEAFF.

This clone was recorded a few times. The J gene is TRBJ2-1, the V gene TRBV15; TRBD2 is a possible D gene (5 bases). Looked up from germline, CDR1 is LNHNV and CDR2 is YYDKDF (reference sequence). Trimming removed 0 bases from V and 2 bases from J, with 8 bases in between. CDR3 size: 15 residues. The CDR3 loop reads CATSREPGTYNEQFF. The CDR3 bases are TGTGCCACCAGCAGAGAGCCCGGGACCTACAATGAGCAGTTCTTC. The whole variable domain, remainder taken from reference TRBV15 and TRBJ2-1, is DAMVIQNPRYQVTQFGKPVTLSCSQTLNHNVMYWYQQKSSQAPKLLFHYYDKDFNNEADTPDNFQSRRPNTSFCFLDIRSPGLGDTAMYLCATSREPGTYNEQFFGPGTRLTVL.

This clone was counted at least ten times. V is TRBV5-5 and J is TRBJ2-5; 7 positions agree with TRBD2. The V gene's germline CDR1 is SGHKS and CDR2 YYEKEE (reference sequence). J was trimmed by 1 base and V by 7 bases; bases with no gene match: 10. This CDR3 is 15 amino acids long. CDR3 bases: TGTGCCAGCGCGGATCTTCTAGCGGTCCAAGAGACCCAGTACTTC. Its translation is CASADLLAVQETQYF.